This T cell receptor beta chain was sequenced for a study of vaccination effects on CD4 cells after COVID-19. Prior to sequencing, the ViraFEST assay stimulated PBMC with viral peptide pools, which expanded the antigen-specific CD4+ T cells. Culture lasted about ten days before CD4+ T cell isolation. Participants completed two doses of the BNT162b2 or mRNA-1273 vaccine. The V gene lost 0 bases and the J gene lost 0 bases, with 15 bases spanning the gap. Germline V gives CDR1 MNHEY, CDR2 SVGEGT. The CDR3 covers 18 residues. General study results and limits: Just 1 of 255 vaccine-induced clones in healthy recipients was cross-reactive. Clonal contraction was marked in infection- and vaccine-induced clones late after vaccination. Few convalescent patients were studied, and early post-infection samples were lacking.

Assay: immunoSEQ multiplex PCR; the TCRdb copy retains only in-frame clones and omits some. The data show about 35,000 clones, almost 85% seen once. For this clone: As yet, its antigen is unknown.

Source: CD4+ T cells from PBMCs cultured with HCoV-NL63 spike peptides, taken after COVID-19 vaccination. The receptor comes from a human donor who received a COVID-19 vaccine. Some clones in this sample may be carry-over from other donors' samples. The chain carries TRBV6-2 or TRBV6-3 and TRBJ2-4, with D perhaps matching TRBD1 (5 bases). The chain's CDR3 is CASSYSGAGELAKNIQYF. CDR3 bases: TGTGCCAGCAGTTACTCTGGGGCAGGCGAACTAGCCAAAAACATTCAGTACTTC.